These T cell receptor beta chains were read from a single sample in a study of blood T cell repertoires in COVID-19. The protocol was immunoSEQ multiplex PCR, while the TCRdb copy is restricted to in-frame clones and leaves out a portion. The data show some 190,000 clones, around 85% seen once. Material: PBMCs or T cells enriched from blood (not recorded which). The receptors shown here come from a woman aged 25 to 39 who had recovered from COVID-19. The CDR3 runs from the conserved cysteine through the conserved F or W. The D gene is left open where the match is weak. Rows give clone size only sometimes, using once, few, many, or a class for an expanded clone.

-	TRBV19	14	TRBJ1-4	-	TGTGCCAGTAGTACAGGGTCCATTAATGAAAAACTGTTTTTT	CASSTGSINEKLFF
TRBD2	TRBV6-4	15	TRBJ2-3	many	TGTGCCAGCAGTGACAGCGGGAGGGCCACAGATACGCAGTATTTT	CASSDSGRATDTQYF
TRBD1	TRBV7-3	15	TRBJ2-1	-	TGTGCCAGCAGCTTAAGGCCGGGACAGGGGCCTGAGCAGTTCTTC	CASSLRPGQGPEQFF
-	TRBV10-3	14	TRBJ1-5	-	TGTGCCATCAGTGAGGGACAGCACAATCAGCCCCAGCATTTT	CAISEGQHNQPQHF
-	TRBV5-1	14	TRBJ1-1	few	TGCGCCAGCAGCTTGGAGGGAGTCGGCACTGAAGCTTTCTTT	CASSLEGVGTEAFF
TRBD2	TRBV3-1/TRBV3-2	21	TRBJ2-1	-	TGTGCCAGCAGCCAAGACTCCCCGGGACTAGCGGGGGAGCTCCGGTACAATGAGCAGTTCTTC	CASSQDSPGLAGELRYNEQFF
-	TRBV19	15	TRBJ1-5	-	TGTGCCAGTACCCTTGAAGGGGTAGGCAATCAGCCCCAGCATTTT	CASTLEGVGNQPQHF
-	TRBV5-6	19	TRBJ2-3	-	TGTGCCAGCAGCTTGCGGGGGGCGCGACCCCTTCATTACACAGATACGCAGTATTTT	CASSLRGARPLHYTDTQYF
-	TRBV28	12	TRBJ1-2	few	TGTGCCAGCAGACCTGGGCTAAGGGGCTACACCTTC	CASRPGLRGYTF
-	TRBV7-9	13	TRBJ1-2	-	TGTGCCAGCAGCTTAGGACTAAACTATGGCTACACCTTC	CASSLGLNYGYTF
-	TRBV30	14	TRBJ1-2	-	TGTGCCTGGAGTGATCAGGGGCGAGGCTATGGCTACACCTTC	CAWSDQGRGYGYTF
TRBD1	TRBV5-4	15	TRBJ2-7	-	TGTGCCAGCAAACTGGTAGGACAGGGTCCCAACGAGCAGTACTTC	CASKLVGQGPNEQYF
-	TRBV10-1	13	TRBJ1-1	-	TGCGCCAGCCGCCTCCAGGTAAACACTGAAGCTTTCTTT	CASRLQVNTEAFF
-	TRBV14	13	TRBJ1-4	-	TGTGCCAGCAGCCAAGAAGGGAGTGAAAAACTGTTTTTT	CASSQEGSEKLFF
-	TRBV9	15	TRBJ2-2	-	TGTGCCAGCAGCGGCGCCGGGATTAACACCGGGGAGCTGTTTTTT	CASSGAGINTGELFF
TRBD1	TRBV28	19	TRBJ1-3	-	TGTGCCAGCAGTTCCCCCGCCCACGGGACAGGGTCCTCTGGAAACACCATATATTTT	CASSSPAHGTGSSGNTIYF
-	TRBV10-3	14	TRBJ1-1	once	TGTGCCATCAGGCCAGGGCGTGCTGCCACTGAAGCTTTCTTT	CAIRPGRAATEAFF
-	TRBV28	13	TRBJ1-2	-	TGTGCCAGCAGTTCCCGCGAGAACTATGGCTACACCTTC	CASSSRENYGYTF
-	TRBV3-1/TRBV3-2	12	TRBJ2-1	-	TGTGCCAGCAGCCAAGATCAGTTGGAGCGTTTCTTC	CASSQDQLERFF
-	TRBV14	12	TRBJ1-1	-	TGTGCCAGCAGCCAAGCTTCACTTGAAGCTTTCTTT	CASSQASLEAFF
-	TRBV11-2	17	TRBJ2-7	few	TGTGCCAGCAGCTTAATCAGGGGACGGACAACGCAATACGAGCAGTACTTC	CASSLIRGRTTQYEQYF
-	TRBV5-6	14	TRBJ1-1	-	TGTGCCAGCAGCTCGGGACTATTGAACACTGAAGCTTTCTTT	CASSSGLLNTEAFF
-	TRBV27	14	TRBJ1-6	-	TGTGCCAGCAGTTTAGGGCAGGGTTATTCACCCCTCCACTTT	CASSLGQGYSPLHF
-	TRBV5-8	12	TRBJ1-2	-	TGTGCCAGCAGCAAAGACTTCTATGGCTACACCTTC	CASSKDFYGYTF
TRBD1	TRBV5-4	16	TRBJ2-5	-	TGTGCCAGCAGCTCCCGGGACAGGGAGTTCCAAGAGACCCAGTACTTC	CASSSRDREFQETQYF
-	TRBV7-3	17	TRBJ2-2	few	TGTGCCAGCAGCCTACGCCCTGGAGGTGCTAACACCGGGGAGCTGTTTTTT	CASSLRPGGANTGELFF
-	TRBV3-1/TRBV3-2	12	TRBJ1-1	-	TGTGCCAGCAGCCAACCCAGGGGAGAAGCTTTCTTT	CASSQPRGEAFF
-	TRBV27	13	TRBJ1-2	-	TGTGCCAGCAGTAGACTATACTTGGATGGCTACACCTTC	CASSRLYLDGYTF
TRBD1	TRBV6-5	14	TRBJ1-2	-	TGTGCCAGCTTGGGGGACAGGTGGGAATATGGCTACACCTTC	CASLGDRWEYGYTF
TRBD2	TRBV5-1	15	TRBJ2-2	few	TGCGCCAGCAGCCCAACTAGCGTGAACACCGGGGAGCTGTTTTTT	CASSPTSVNTGELFF
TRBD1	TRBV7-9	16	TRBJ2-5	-	TGTGCCAGTGCCTTCTTAGGGGGACAGGGAGGAGAGACCCAGTACTTC	CASAFLGGQGGETQYF
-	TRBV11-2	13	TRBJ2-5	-	TGTGCCAGCAGCTTTACTACTCAAGAGACCCAGTACTTC	CASSFTTQETQYF
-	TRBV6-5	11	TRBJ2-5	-	TGTGCCAGCAGTCAGGGAGAGACCCAGTACTTC	CASSQGETQYF
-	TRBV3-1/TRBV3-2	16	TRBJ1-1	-	TGTGCCAGCAGCCAATGGGGGCCCCAAATGAACACTGAAGCTTTCTTT	CASSQWGPQMNTEAFF
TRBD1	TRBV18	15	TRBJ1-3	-	TGTGCCAGCTCACCGGACAGGCCCTCTGGAAACACCATATATTTT	CASSPDRPSGNTIYF
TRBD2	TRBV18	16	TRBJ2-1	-	TGTGCCAGCTCACCGCAAGTTGTCCCCGGGGGGAATGAGCAGTTCTTC	CASSPQVVPGGNEQFF
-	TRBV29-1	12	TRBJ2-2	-	TGCAGCGGAGGACAGAACACCGGGGAGCTGTTTTTT	CSGGQNTGELFF
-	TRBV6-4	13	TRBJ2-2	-	TGTGCCAGCAGGGAAGGGGTTTCCGGGGAGCTGTTTTTT	CASREGVSGELFF
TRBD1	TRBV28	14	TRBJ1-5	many	TGTGCCAGCAGTGAGACAGGGGTCAATCAGCCCCAGCATTTT	CASSETGVNQPQHF
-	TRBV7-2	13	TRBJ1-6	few	TGTGCCAGCAGCTTATCTTCCCGAGACACCGTCCACTTT	CASSLSSRDTVHF
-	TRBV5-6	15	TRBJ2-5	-	TGTGCCAGCAGCTTGCCAGGGGCGATCTCAGAGACCCAGTACTTC	CASSLPGAISETQYF
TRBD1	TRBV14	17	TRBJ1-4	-	TGTGCCAGCAGCCACCTGGACAGGGTAAGGACTAATGAAAAACTGTTTTTT	CASSHLDRVRTNEKLFF
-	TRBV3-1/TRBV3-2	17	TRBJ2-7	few	TGTGCCAGCAGCCAAGATCCGGCGGGACAGAGCTCCTACGAGCAGTACTTC	CASSQDPAGQSSYEQYF
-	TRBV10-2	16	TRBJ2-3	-	TGCGCCAGCAGTGATTTAGGGGCCATGGGCACAGATACGCAGTATTTT	CASSDLGAMGTDTQYF
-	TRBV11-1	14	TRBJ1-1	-	TGTGCCAGCACCCTAGAGTTGGCTAACACTGAAGCTTTCTTT	CASTLELANTEAFF